This T cell receptor (beta chain) was observed in a study of blood T cell repertoires in COVID-19. Study context: Sites across the United States, Italy and Spain contributed samples from acute and convalescent COVID-19.

In germline, CDR1 is SNHLY, CDR2 FYNNEI. V dropped 4 bases and J dropped 4 bases, with 16 bases sitting between them. The CDR3 loop spans 15 amino acids. TCRdb's table, derived via immunoSEQ multiplex PCR, lists solely in-frame clones and lacks some. The top ten clones hold 3.8% of a sample with about 130,000 clones, approximately 82% of them seen once. The sequence was collected from a woman in her forties or fifties with acute or convalescent COVID-19. The sample consisted of peripheral blood. The chain uses TRBV2 and TRBJ1-1; D call uncertain. Here the CDR3 reads CASSVAGSLSTEAFF. For the CDR3, the DNA is TGTGCCAGCAGTGTAGCCGGGTCCCTCTCCACTGAAGCTTTCTTT.